The present T cell receptor beta chain was sequenced within a study of blood T cell repertoires in COVID-19. Turning to the study itself: Samples came from the United States, Italy and Spain, spanning acute and convalescent COVID-19. T cells, B-cell-depleted T cells, or PBMCs provided the cDNA or gDNA that served as material.

The CDR3 consists of 15 residues. The germline V gene encodes CDR1 SGHNT and CDR2 YYREEE (reference sequence). Trimming took 4 bases from V and 2 from J; bases not matched to a gene: 5. The Seattle patients, enrolled during active infection, were followed longitudinally. Per the original methods: Counts of nucleated cells, estimated from reference gene primer amplification, were obtained. Assay: immunoSEQ multiplex PCR; the TCRdb copy retains only in-frame clones and omits some. The D gene and trimming were derived from the DNA, and the V and J assignments and clone size from that table. The sample records 180,000 or so clones, roughly 79% being singletons.

This clonotype was obtained from a middle-aged woman with COVID-19, enrolled during active disease. Sequencing was done on a sample of peripheral blood. The gene calls are TRBV5-4 and TRBJ1-5; 8 bases align to TRBD1. DNA of the CDR3: TGTGCCAGCAGCGCCCCGGGACAGGGCAATCAGCCCCAGCATTTT. It yields the protein CASSAPGQGNQPQHF. Filled out from reference TRBV5-4 and TRBJ1-5, the complete variable domain reads ETGVTQSPTHLIKTRGQQVTLRCSSQSGHNTVSWYQQALGQGPQFIFQYYREEENGRGNFPPRFSGLQFPNYSSELNVNALELDDSALYLCASSAPGQGNQPQHFGDGTRLSIL.